Presented here are 21 T cell receptor beta chains from one specimen sequenced in a study of Ad26.COV2.S vaccination and SARS-CoV-2 variants. As for treatment: around 19 received Ad26.COV2.S at low or high dose, single or two shots; about 5 received placebo; per-sample allocation not given. Sample collection was performed on day 63 after the first vaccine or placebo injection. The data were produced by immunoSEQ multiplex PCR, yet TCRdb's version contains in-frame clones alone and is incomplete. This sample has some 450,000 clones, with about 90% found just once. The sample was peripheral blood, taken in a trial of Ad26.COV2.S vaccine versus placebo. The receptors come from a person between 18 and 65 years old who received the Ad26.COV2.S COVID-19 vaccine or a placebo.

The CDR3: CATSGTYRYEQYF. The CDR3 nucleotides are TGTGCCACCTCCGGGACTTACCGCTACGAGCAGTACTTC. The chain uses TRBV28 and TRBJ2-7; TRBD2 might be the D (6 bases). Germline V CDR1 and CDR2: MDHEN, SYDVKM. The CDR3 spans 13 residues. The V end was cut by 10 bases, the J end by 3 bases, with 16 bases between. The full variable domain, in which reference TRBV28 and TRBJ2-7 provide the parts outside the CDR3, is DVKVTQSSRYLVKRTGEKVFLECVQDMDHENMFWYRQDPGLGLRLIYFSYDVKMKEKGDIPEGYSVSREKKERFSLILESASTNQTSMYLCATSGTYRYEQYFGPGTRLTVT.

CDR3 residues: CASSRLADSYNEQFF. The CDR3, as DNA: TGTGCCAGCAGCCGCCTAGCGGACTCCTACAATGAGCAGTTCTTC. The chain uses TRBV7-9 and TRBJ2-1; 7 positions agree with TRBD2. The CDR3 totals 15 residues. V shed 5 bases, J shed 0 bases, and the junction held 4 bases outside the gene matches. The V gene's germline CDR1 is SEHNR and CDR2 FQNEAQ (reference sequence).

The chain combines TRBV6-1 with TRBJ1-5, with a tentative D call TRBD1 (6 bases). This CDR3 comprises 15 residues. Looked up from germline, CDR1 is MNHNS and CDR2 is SASEGT. V lost 2 bases and J lost 4, with 12 bases in between. The CDR3 DNA reads TGTGCCAGCAGTGAACGGTTAGGGGGGAATCAGCCCCAGCATTTT. This translates into CASSERLGGNQPQHF.

The rearrangement joins TRBV3-1 (or the pseudogene TRBV3-2) to TRBJ1-2; weak D call: TRBD1 (5 bases). V was pared by 6 bases and J by 1 base, with 18 bases between. The CDR3 contains 16 residues. Germline CDR1 LGHDT, CDR2 YNNKEL (reference sequence). The CDR3 nucleotides read TGTGCCAGCAGTCTCGCCCGGGGGGAAGTTAACTATGGCTACACCTTC. The encoded protein is CASSLARGEVNYGYTF.

The genes are TRBV5-1 and TRBJ2-7; 7 bases align to TRBD2. CDR1 and CDR2 (germline): SGHRS, YFSETQ. The CDR3 runs to 15 residues. The V gene end was trimmed by 2 bases and the J gene end by 5 bases; junction bases not matched to a gene: 10. As DNA, the CDR3 is TGCGCCAGCAGCTTAGTTGCGGGAGTGGTCCACGAGCAGTACTTC. It codes for CASSLVAGVVHEQYF.

V usage is TRBV6-5 and J usage is TRBJ2-5; a weak D match, TRBD2 (6 bases). Trimming removed 0 bases from V and 2 bases from J, with 13 bases in between. Germline V CDR1 and CDR2: MNHEY, SVGAGI. This CDR3 is 16 amino acids long. This chain's CDR3 is CASSYSPHGGQETQYF. Written as DNA, the CDR3 is TGTGCCAGCAGTTACTCGCCCCACGGGGGACAAGAGACCCAGTACTTC.

The chain is built from TRBV7-2 and TRBJ1-2; 7 nucleotides agree with TRBD1. The length of the CDR3 is 13 residues. The V gene end was trimmed by 2 bases and the J gene end by 12 bases; junction bases not matched to a gene: 9. Germline V gene data show CDR1 as SGHTA and CDR2 as FQGNSA. Here the CDR3 DNA reads TGTGCCAGCAGCTTATTGAGAGGGGGCGGGGACACCTTC. Protein product: CASSLLRGGGDTF. Full variable domain (missing parts from reference TRBV7-2 and TRBJ1-2): GAGVSQSPSNKVTEKGKDVELRCDPISGHTALYWYRQSLGQGLEFLIYFQGNSAPDKSGLPSDRFSAERTGGSVSTLTIQRTQQEDSAVYLCASSLLRGGGDTFGSGTRLTVV.

The genes are TRBV6-4 and TRBJ2-7; 7 bases are a match to TRBD2. Trimming took 0 bases from V and 3 from J; bases not matched to a gene: 5. CDR1 and CDR2 from the germline V gene are MRHNA and SNTAGT. The CDR3 sequence is 15 residues long. The CDR3 is CASSDSGEGNYEQYF. CDR3 in DNA: TGTGCCAGCAGTGACTCCGGGGAGGGGAACTACGAGCAGTACTTC.

A note on this clone: The sample holds other DNA sequences that translate to the same CDR3. The gene calls are TRBV14 and TRBJ2-3; no reliable D call. V was pared by 3 bases and J by 5 bases, with 3 bases between. This CDR3 region has 11 residues. Germline assignment: CDR1 SGHDN and CDR2 FVKESK. The CDR3, as DNA: TGTGCCAGCAGCCAGTTAGATACGCAGTATTTT. Amino acid sequence: CASSQLDTQYF.

A single count supports this clone. This sequence joins TRBV4-2 and TRBJ2-1; 7 bases agree with TRBD2. V was pared by 5 bases and J by 2 bases, with 6 bases of the junction left unmatched. CDR1 LGHNA and CDR2 YNFKEQ come from the germline V gene. This CDR3 is built from 15 residues. The CDR3 DNA follows: TGTGCCAGCAGCGACACGGGGGGAGCCTACAATGAGCAGTTCTTC. It codes for CASSDTGGAYNEQFF.

The V and J genes are TRBV12-5 and TRBJ1-2; D gene uncertain. Deletions cut 0 bases from V and 2 bases from J, with 1 base between. This CDR3 is built from 12 residues. Germline CDR1 reads LGHNT; CDR2 reads FRNRAP. The CDR3: CASGLVNYGYTF. DNA for the CDR3: TGTGCTAGTGGTTTGGTAAACTATGGCTACACCTTC.

The chain joins TRBV3-1 (or the pseudogene TRBV3-2) to TRBJ1-1; a weak D match, TRBD1 (5 bases). Germline V gives CDR1 LGHDT, CDR2 YNNKEL (reference sequence). Trimming pared 1 base from V and 10 bases from J, leaving 10 bases between. The CDR3 is 12 residues long. The chain's CDR3 is CASSQVGGGAFF. The CDR3 nucleotides read TGTGCCAGCAGCCAAGTCGGGGGGGGAGCTTTCTTT.

The chain carries TRBV19 and TRBJ1-5, with a weak D call TRBD1 (6 bases). The germline CDR1 and CDR2 sequences are LNHDA and SQIVND (reference sequence). The CDR3 runs to 16 residues. Trimming stripped 1 base from V and 3 bases from J, with 13 bases between. The CDR3 bases are TGTGCCAGTAGTATAGCCGGGACGGGGGCCAATCAGCCCCAGCATTTT. Its translation: CASSIAGTGANQPQHF.

The chain links TRBV7-3 to TRBJ2-3; D remains unclear. The germline gives CDR1 SGHTA, CDR2 FQGTGA. Trimming pared 4 bases from V and 6 bases from J, leaving 11 bases between. CDR3 length equals 13 residues. CDR3 coding DNA: TGTGCCAGCAGCTCTGTGAGTGGTGATACGCAGTATTTT. Its protein is CASSSVSGDTQYF.

Concerning this clone itself: The identical CDR3 is also encoded by other nucleotide sequences in the sample. The gene calls are TRBV19 and TRBJ2-5, with D hard to call. In germline, CDR1 is LNHDA, CDR2 SQIVND (reference sequence). The length of the CDR3 is 13 residues. Trimming left V 3 bases short and J 5 bases short, with 10 bases between. CDR3 sequence reads: CASSIARAETQYF. The CDR3 bases are TGTGCCAGTAGTATTGCCCGGGCGGAGACCCAGTACTTC.

The chain combines TRBV11-1 with TRBJ2-2; D may correspond to TRBD1 or TRBD2 (6 bases each). Trimming stripped 5 bases from V and 3 bases from J, with 13 bases between. CDR3 size: 15 residues. Germline loops: CDR1 SGHAT, CDR2 FQDESV (reference sequence). Here the CDR3 DNA reads TGTGCCAGCAGCCTCCGGGGGCTTGACACCGGGGAGCTGTTTTTT. This codes for CASSLRGLDTGELFF.

The chain joins TRBV6-2 or TRBV6-3 to TRBJ1-5, with D uncertain. This CDR3 has 12 amino acids. V was shortened by 2 bases and J by 3 bases, with 2 bases between the two germline ends. Germline assignment: CDR1 MNHEY and CDR2 SVGEGT. The CDR3 sequence: CASSYTNQPQHF. In DNA, the CDR3 is TGTGCCAGCAGTTACACCAATCAGCCCCAGCATTTT.

This clone was seen once. CDR3: CASSVRQGPSYEQYF. Here the CDR3 DNA reads TGTGCCAGCAGCGTTAGACAGGGCCCTTCCTACGAGCAGTACTTC. The V and J genes are TRBV6-5 and TRBJ2-7; 7 nucleotides line up with TRBD1. Germline CDR1 MNHEY, CDR2 SVGAGI. The CDR3 sequence is 15 residues long. V was pared by 6 bases and J by 1 base, with 9 bases of the junction left unmatched.

DNA of the CDR3: TGTGCCAGCAGTTCGGGACAGGGACCGAGCTCCTACAATGAGCAGTTCTTC. This encodes CASSSGQGPSSYNEQFF. The chain is built from TRBV27 and TRBJ2-1; 9 positions match TRBD1. CDR3 length equals 17 residues. Germline values: CDR1 MNHEY, CDR2 SMNVEV (reference sequence). V gave up 4 bases and J gave up 0 bases; unmatched junction bases: 7.

This clone showed up just once. The CDR3 sequence is CASSEARNSFRGYTF. The CDR3 DNA sequence: TGTGCCAGCAGTGAAGCGCGGAATTCTTTCAGGGGCTACACCTTC. V usage is TRBV2 and J usage is TRBJ1-2; D is undetermined. Germline V gene sequence: CDR1 SNHLY, CDR2 FYNNEI. CDR3 length equals 15 residues. The V end was cut by 0 bases, the J end by 8 bases, with 16 bases between.

This clone was seen only once. The chain has TRBV15 and TRBJ2-1, with 8 bases aligning to TRBD2. J gave up 7 bases and V 0 bases, and 8 bases lay outside the gene matches. CDR1 is LNHNV and CDR2 is YYDKDF in the germline V gene (reference sequence). CDR3 length equals 16 residues. The CDR3 DNA reads as TGTGCCACCAGCAGAGAGCGCGGGAGGTTGGAGAATGAGCAGTTCTTC. Translation gives CATSRERGRLENEQFF.